The TCR beta chain described here comes from a study of blood T cell repertoires in COVID-19. CDR1 and CDR2 (germline): SGHAT, FQDESV (reference sequence). The J segment lost 6 bases and the V segment lost 2 bases, leaving 4 bases of the junction unmatched. This CDR3 spans 16 amino acids. This clone was observed a single time. Some clones are missing from TCRdb's copy, which holds only in-frame ones; the method was immunoSEQ multiplex PCR. Here the sample spans 130,000 or so clones, about 83% being singletons. Input material: PBMCs or T cells enriched from blood (not recorded which). The chain is built from TRBV11-1 and TRBJ2-2; 12 bases are shared with TRBD2. The clonotype comes from a woman aged 50 to 60 with acute COVID-19. CDR3 loop: CASSLRLAGASGELFF. The DNA of the CDR3 is TGTGCCAGCAGCTTACGACTAGCGGGAGCCTCCGGGGAGCTGTTTTTT.